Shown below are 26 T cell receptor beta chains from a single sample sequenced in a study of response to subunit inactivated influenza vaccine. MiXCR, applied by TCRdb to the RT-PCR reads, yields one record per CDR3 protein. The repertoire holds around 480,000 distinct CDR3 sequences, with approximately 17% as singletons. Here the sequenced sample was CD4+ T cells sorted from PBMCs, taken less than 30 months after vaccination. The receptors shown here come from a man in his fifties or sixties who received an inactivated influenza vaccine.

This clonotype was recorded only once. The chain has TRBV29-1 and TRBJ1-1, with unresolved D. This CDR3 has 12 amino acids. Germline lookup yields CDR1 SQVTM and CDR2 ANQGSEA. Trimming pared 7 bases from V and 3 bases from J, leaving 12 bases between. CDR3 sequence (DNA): TGCAGCGGGCGGGTCGGGGACACTGAAGCTTTCTTT. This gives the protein CSGRVGDTEAFF.

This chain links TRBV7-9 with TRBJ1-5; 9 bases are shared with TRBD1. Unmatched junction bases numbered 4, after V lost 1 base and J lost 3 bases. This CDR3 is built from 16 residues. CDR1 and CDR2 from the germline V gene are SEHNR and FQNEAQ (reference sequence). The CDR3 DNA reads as TGTGCCAGCAGCTTAGGACGGGACAGGGACAATCAGCCCCAGCATTTT. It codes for CASSLGRDRDNQPQHF. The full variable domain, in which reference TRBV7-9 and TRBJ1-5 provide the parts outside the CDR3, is DTGVSQNPRHKITKRGQNVTFRCDPISEHNRLYWYRQTLGQGPEFLTYFQNEAQLEKSRLLSDRFSAERPKGSFSTLEIQRTEQGDSAMYLCASSLGRDRDNQPQHFGDGTRLSIL.

Here the CDR3 DNA reads TGTGCCAGCAGTTTAAGGAGGGCGACCCTGCAGTACTTC. Translated, it gives CASSLRRATLQYF. V and J are TRBV12-3 or TRBV12-4 and TRBJ2-7; maybe TRBD2 (6 bases). With 2 bases removed from V and 9 bases from J, the gap between germline ends came to 14 bases. CDR3 size: 13 residues.

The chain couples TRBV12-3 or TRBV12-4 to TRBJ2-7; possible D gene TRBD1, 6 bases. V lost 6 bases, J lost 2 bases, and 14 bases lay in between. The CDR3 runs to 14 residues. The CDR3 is CASSRQGPAYEQYF. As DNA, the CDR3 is TGTGCCAGCAGCCGTCAGGGGCCAGCCTACGAGCAGTACTTC.

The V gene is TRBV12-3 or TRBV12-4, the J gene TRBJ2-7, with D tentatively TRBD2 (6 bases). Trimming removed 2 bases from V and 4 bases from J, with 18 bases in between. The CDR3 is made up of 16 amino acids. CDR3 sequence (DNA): TGTGCCAGCAGTTTAACGGCTGGGACTGGATTTTACGAGCAGTACTTC. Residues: CASSLTAGTGFYEQYF.

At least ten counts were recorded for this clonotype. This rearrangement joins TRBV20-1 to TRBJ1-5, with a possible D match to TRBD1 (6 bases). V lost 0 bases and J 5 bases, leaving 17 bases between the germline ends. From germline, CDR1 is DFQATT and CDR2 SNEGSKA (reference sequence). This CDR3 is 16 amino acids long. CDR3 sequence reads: CSARDFTQGSYQPQHF. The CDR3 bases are TGCAGTGCTAGAGATTTCACGCAGGGGAGTTATCAGCCCCAGCATTTT.

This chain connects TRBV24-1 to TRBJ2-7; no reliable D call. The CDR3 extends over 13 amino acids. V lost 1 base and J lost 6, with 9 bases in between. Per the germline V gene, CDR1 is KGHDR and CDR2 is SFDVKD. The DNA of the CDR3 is TGTGCCACCAGTGATTTTGTAGTCGGCGAGCAGTACTTC. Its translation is CATSDFVVGEQYF.

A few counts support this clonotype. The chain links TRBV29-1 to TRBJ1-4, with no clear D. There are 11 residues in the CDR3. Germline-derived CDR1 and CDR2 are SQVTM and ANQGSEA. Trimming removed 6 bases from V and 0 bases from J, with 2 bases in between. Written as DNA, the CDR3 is TGCAGCGTGGCAACTAATGAAAAACTGTTTTTT. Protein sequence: CSVATNEKLFF.

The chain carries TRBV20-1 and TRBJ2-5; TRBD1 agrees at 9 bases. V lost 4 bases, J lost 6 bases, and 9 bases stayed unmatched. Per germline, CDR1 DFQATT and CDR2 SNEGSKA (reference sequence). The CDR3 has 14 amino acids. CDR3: CSATRTGEEKTQYF. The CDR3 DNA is TGCAGTGCTACCCGGACAGGGGAAGAAAAGACCCAGTACTTC.

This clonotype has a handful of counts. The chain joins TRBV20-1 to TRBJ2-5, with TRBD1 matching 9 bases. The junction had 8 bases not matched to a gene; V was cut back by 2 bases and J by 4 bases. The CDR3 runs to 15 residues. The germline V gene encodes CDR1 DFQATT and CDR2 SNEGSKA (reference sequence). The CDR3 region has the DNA TGCAGTGCTAGACCCGTACAGGGGGCTCGAGAGACCCAGTACTTC. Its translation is CSARPVQGARETQYF.

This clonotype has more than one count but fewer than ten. The CDR3 coding sequence is TGTGCCAGCAGTTCCTCGGGACAGGGAAGCACAGATACGCAGTATTTT. Translating gives CASSSSGQGSTDTQYF. V and J are TRBV28 and TRBJ2-3; 9 bases align to TRBD1. CDR3 length: 16 residues. After removal of 4 bases from V and 0 bases from J, the junction contained 5 bases not matched to a gene. CDR1 is MDHEN and CDR2 is SYDVKM in the germline V gene.

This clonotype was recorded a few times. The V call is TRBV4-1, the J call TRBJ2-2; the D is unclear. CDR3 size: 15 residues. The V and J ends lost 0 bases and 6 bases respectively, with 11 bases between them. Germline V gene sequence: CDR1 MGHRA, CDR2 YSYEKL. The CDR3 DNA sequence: TGCGCCAGCAGCCAAGAATCACCCTGGGCCGGGGAGCTGTTTTTT. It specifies CASSQESPWAGELFF.

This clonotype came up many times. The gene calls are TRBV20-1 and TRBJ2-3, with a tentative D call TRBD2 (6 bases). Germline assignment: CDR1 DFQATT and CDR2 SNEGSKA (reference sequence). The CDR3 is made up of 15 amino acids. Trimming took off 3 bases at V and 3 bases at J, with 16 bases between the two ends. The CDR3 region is CSASYRGERTDTQYF. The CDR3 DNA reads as TGCAGTGCTAGTTATCGCGGGGAAAGGACAGATACGCAGTATTTT.

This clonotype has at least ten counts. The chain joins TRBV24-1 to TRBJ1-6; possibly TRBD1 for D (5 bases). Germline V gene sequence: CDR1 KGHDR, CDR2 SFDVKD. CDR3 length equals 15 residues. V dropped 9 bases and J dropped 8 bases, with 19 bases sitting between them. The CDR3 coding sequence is TGTGCCACCTGGCTGACAGTCTCTCGTGATTCACCCCTCCACTTT. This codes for CATWLTVSRDSPLHF.

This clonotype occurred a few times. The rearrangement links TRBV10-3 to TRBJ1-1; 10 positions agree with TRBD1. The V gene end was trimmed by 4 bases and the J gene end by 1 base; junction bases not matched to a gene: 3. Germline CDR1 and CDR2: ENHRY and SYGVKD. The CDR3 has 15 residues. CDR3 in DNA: TGTGCCATCAGTGGGACAGGGGGTAGGAACACTGAAGCTTTCTTT. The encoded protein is CAISGTGGRNTEAFF.

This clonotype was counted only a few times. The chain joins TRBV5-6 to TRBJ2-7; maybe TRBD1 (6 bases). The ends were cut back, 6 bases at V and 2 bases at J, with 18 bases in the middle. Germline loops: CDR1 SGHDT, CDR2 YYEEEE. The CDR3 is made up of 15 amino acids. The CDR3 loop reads CASTNRDGATYEQYF. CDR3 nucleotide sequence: TGTGCCAGCACCAACAGGGACGGAGCGACCTACGAGCAGTACTTC.

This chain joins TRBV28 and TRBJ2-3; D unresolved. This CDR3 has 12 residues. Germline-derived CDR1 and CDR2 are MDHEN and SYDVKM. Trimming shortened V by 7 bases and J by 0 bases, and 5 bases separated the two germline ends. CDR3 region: CASKDSTDTQYF. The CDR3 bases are TGTGCCAGCAAGGATAGCACAGATACGCAGTATTTT.

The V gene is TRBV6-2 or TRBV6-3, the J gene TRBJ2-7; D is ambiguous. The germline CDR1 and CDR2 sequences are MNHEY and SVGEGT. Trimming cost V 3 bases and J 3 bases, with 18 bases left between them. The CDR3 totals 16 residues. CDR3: CASSYVLEFRLYEQYF. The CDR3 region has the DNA TGTGCCAGCAGTTATGTGCTAGAGTTCAGGCTCTACGAGCAGTACTTC.

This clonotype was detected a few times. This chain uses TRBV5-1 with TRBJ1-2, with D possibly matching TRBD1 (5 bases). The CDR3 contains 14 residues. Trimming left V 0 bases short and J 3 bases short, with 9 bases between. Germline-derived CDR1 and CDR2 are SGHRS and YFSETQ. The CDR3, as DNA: TGCGCCAGCAGCTTGGGCGGGACCCACTATGGCTACACCTTC. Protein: CASSLGGTHYGYTF.

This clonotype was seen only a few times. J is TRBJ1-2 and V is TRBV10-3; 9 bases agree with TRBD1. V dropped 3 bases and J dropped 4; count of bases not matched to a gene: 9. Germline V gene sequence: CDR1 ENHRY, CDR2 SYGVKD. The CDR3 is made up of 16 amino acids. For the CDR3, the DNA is TGTGCCATCAGTGATCTGGGGTACAGGGGGCCCTATGGCTACACCTTC. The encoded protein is CAISDLGYRGPYGYTF.

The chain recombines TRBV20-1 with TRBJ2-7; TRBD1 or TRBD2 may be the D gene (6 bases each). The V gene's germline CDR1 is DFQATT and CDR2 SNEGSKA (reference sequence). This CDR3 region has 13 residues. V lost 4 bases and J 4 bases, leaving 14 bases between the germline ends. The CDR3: CSATRGLGYEQYF. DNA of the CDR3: TGCAGTGCTACCCGGGGGCTTGGTTACGAGCAGTACTTC.

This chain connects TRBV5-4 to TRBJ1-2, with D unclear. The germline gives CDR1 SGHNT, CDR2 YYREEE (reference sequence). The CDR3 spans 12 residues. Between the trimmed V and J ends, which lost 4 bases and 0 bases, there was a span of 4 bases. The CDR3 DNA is TGTGCCAGCAGCGCGTCTAACTATGGCTACACCTTC. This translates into CASSASNYGYTF.

The CDR3 DNA follows: TGCAGCGTGGGACGGGCAGGCGGGGCGAATGAGCAGTTCTTC. This encodes CSVGRAGGANEQFF. The chain links TRBV29-1 to TRBJ2-1; maybe TRBD2 (6 bases). Germline CDR1 and CDR2: SQVTM and ANQGSEA. The CDR3 covers 14 residues. With 6 bases removed from V and 7 bases from J, the gap between germline ends came to 19 bases.

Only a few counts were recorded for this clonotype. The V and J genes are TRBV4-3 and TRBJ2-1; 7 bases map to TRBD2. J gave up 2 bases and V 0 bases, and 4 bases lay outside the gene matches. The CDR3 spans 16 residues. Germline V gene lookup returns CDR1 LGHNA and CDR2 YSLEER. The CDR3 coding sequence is TGCGCCAGCAGCCAAGAAGGGAGGGCCACCTACAATGAGCAGTTCTTC. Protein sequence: CASSQEGRATYNEQFF.

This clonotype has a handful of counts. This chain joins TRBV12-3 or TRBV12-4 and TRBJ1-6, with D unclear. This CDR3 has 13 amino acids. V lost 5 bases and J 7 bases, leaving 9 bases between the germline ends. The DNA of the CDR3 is TGTGCCAGCAGTCCCATGAGGAATTCACCCCTCCACTTT. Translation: CASSPMRNSPLHF.

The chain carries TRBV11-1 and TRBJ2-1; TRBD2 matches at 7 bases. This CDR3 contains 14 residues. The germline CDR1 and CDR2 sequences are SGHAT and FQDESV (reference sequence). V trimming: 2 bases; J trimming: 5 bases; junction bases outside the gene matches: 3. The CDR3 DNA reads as TGTGCCAGCAGCTTAAGGGCGGGAGACAATGAGCAGTTCTTC. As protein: CASSLRAGDNEQFF.